Listed here are 29 T cell receptor beta chains from one sample, sequenced in a study of vaccination effects on CD4 cells after COVID-19. The antigens for these receptors are not known. Under the ViraFEST assay, PBMC were stimulated with viral peptide pools so that antigen-specific CD4+ T cells expanded. Sequencing was performed afterwards. Culture proceeded for approximately 10 days, and CD4+ T cells were then isolated. All study participants received two doses of BNT162b2 or mRNA-1273 vaccine. Clones were sequenced by immunoSEQ multiplex PCR, and TCRdb holds only the in-frame ones, with some missing. The table records about 46,000 clones, about four fifths of them present only once. The sample here was CD4+ T cells from PBMCs cultured with HCoV-OC43 spike peptides, taken after COVID-19 vaccination. Indicated subset: HCoV-OC43 spike overlapping peptide pool stimulation. These receptors were obtained from a human donor who received a COVID-19 vaccine.

CDR3 DNA sequence: TGTGCCAGCTCACCACCGGGGGTAGATCGTGGTAATGAGCAGTTCTTC. It encodes CASSPPGVDRGNEQFF. V gene TRBV18 combines with J gene TRBJ2-1; D tentatively reads TRBD1 or TRBD2 (5 bases each). Trimming pared 0 bases from V and 7 bases from J, leaving 16 bases between. The CDR3 sequence is 16 residues long. Germline CDR1 and CDR2: KGHSH and LQKENI.

The count of this clone is one. The chain employs TRBV6-5 and TRBJ2-1, with TRBD2 matching over 9 bases. J gave up 7 bases and V 8 bases, and 6 bases lay outside the gene matches. This CDR3 contains 13 residues. Germline loops: CDR1 MNHEY, CDR2 SVGAGI. The CDR3 nucleotides read TGTGCCAGCGGGCGGGGGGGCAAGAATGAGCAGTTCTTC. Residues: CASGRGGKNEQFF.

This chain uses TRBV29-1 with TRBJ2-1; possible D gene TRBD2, 5 bases. Germline CDR1 reads SQVTM; CDR2 reads ANQGSEA. V lost 6 bases and J 7 bases, leaving 13 bases between the germline ends. CDR3 length equals 12 residues. DNA for the CDR3: TGCAGCGTGGGGAGACAACCTAATGAGCAGTTCTTC. Its protein is CSVGRQPNEQFF.

This chain uses TRBV19 with TRBJ1-6; D remains unclear. The CDR3 runs to 14 residues. The germline V gene encodes CDR1 LNHDA and CDR2 SQIVND (reference sequence). V shed 1 base and J shed 7 bases, with 8 bases lying between them. This CDR3 reads CASSIGWTNSPLHF. DNA of the CDR3: TGTGCCAGTAGTATAGGGTGGACCAATTCACCCCTCCACTTT.

V usage is TRBV12-3 or TRBV12-4 and J usage is TRBJ2-5; D uncertain. CDR3 length: 13 amino acids. V lost 3 bases, J lost 4 bases, and 9 bases lay in between. Here the CDR3 reads CASSLGIGETQYF. CDR3 nucleotide sequence: TGTGCCAGCAGTTTGGGGATCGGAGAGACCCAGTACTTC.

There are a few counts of this clone. Here the CDR3 reads CASSGIWDSNQPQHF. The CDR3 nucleotides read TGTGCCAGCAGTGGAATCTGGGACAGCAATCAGCCCCAGCATTTT. The genes are TRBV2 and TRBJ1-5; a possible D gene is TRBD1 (5 bases). Germline CDR1 and CDR2: SNHLY and FYNNEI. Trimming cost V 4 bases and J 1 base, with 11 bases left between them. The CDR3 has 15 residues. The full variable domain, completed using reference TRBV2 and TRBJ1-5, is EPEVTQTPSHQVTQMGQEVILRCVPISNHLYFYWYRQILGQKVEFLVSFYNNEISEKSEIFDDQFSVERPDGSNFTLKIRSTKLEDSAMYFCASSGIWDSNQPQHFGDGTRLSIL.

This sequence joins TRBV7-9 and TRBJ1-3; the D gene is possibly TRBD1 (5 bases). The length of the CDR3 is 19 residues. Germline V gene lookup returns CDR1 SEHNR and CDR2 FQNEAQ (reference sequence). V was pared by 4 bases and J by 0 bases, with 22 bases between. In DNA form, the CDR3 reads TGTGCCAGCAGCTCTGGCGGGGCAGGCGAGCTACACTCTGGAAACACCATATATTTT. As protein: CASSSGGAGELHSGNTIYF.

CDR3 protein: CASSLRNSFIYF. The CDR3 bases are TGTGCCAGCAGTTTAAGGAACTCCTTCATATATTTT. The chain uses TRBV27 and TRBJ1-3; no clear D gene. CDR1 and CDR2 (germline): MNHEY, SMNVEV (reference sequence). This CDR3 is built from 12 residues. The V and J ends lost 2 bases and 12 bases respectively, with 11 bases between them.

The rearrangement joins TRBV6-5 to TRBJ1-4; D call uncertain. The CDR3 has 13 residues. V was pared by 8 bases and J by 3 bases, with 10 bases between. CDR1 is MNHEY and CDR2 is SVGAGI in the germline V gene. The CDR3: CASRVASNEKLFF. The CDR3 DNA follows: TGTGCCAGCCGGGTAGCCTCTAATGAAAAACTGTTTTTT.

This clone came up a few times. The gene calls are TRBV6-5 and TRBJ1-2; 7 positions agree with TRBD1. Unmatched junction bases numbered 15, after V lost 8 bases and J lost 6 bases. From germline, CDR1 is MNHEY and CDR2 SVGAGI. The CDR3 spans 15 residues. The CDR3 loop is CASVETGLIFNGYTF. The CDR3 bases are TGTGCCAGCGTGGAGACAGGGCTGATCTTTAATGGCTACACCTTC.

This clone was counted once. This chain connects TRBV6-6 to TRBJ2-2; D is unresolved. Trimming pared 5 bases from V and 5 bases from J, leaving 24 bases between. Germline lookup yields CDR1 MNHNY and CDR2 SVGAGI (reference sequence). CDR3 length: 18 residues. The CDR3 DNA sequence: TGTGCCAGCAGTCAGGCCACCAGTTTTGCCTGGCGGACCGGGGAGCTGTTTTTT. This sequence encodes CASSQATSFAWRTGELFF.

The gene calls are TRBV10-3 and TRBJ2-3, with D perhaps matching TRBD1 or TRBD2 (5 bases each). V lost 4 bases and J lost 0, with 14 bases in between. Germline assignment: CDR1 ENHRY and CDR2 SYGVKD. This CDR3 is 16 amino acids long. This CDR3 reads CAISGKVGGSTDTQYF. Here the CDR3 DNA reads TGTGCCATCAGTGGCAAGGTTGGGGGAAGCACAGATACGCAGTATTTT.

There are a few counts of this clone. J is TRBJ2-7 and V is TRBV7-9; possibly TRBD1 for D (5 bases). Trimming pared 2 bases from V and 2 bases from J, leaving 10 bases between. CDR1 is SEHNR, CDR2 FQNEAQ, per germline (reference sequence). The CDR3 is 14 amino acids. CDR3 sequence: CASSLYDRPYEQYF. CDR3 DNA sequence: TGTGCCAGCAGCTTATACGACAGACCCTACGAGCAGTACTTC.

The chain employs TRBV19 and TRBJ2-7; 8 bases are a match to TRBD2. Germline V gene sequence: CDR1 LNHDA, CDR2 SQIVND (reference sequence). The CDR3 runs to 14 residues. After removal of 1 base from V and 2 bases from J, the junction contained 1 base not matched to a gene. Here the CDR3 DNA reads TGTGCCAGTAGTATAGTAGCGGGACCCTACGAGCAGTACTTC. This sequence encodes CASSIVAGPYEQYF.

The chain uses TRBV29-1 and TRBJ2-2; perhaps TRBD1 as D (6 bases). With 7 bases removed from V and 0 bases from J, the gap between germline ends came to 9 bases. Looked up from germline, CDR1 is SQVTM and CDR2 is ANQGSEA. CDR3 length equals 13 residues. The CDR3 spells CSADRPNTGELFF. The CDR3 region has the DNA TGCAGCGCCGACAGGCCGAACACCGGGGAGCTGTTTTTT.

The rearrangement uses TRBV14 and TRBJ1-2; D is ambiguous. The germline CDR1 and CDR2 sequences are SGHDN and FVKESK. The CDR3 length is 12 residues. The ends were cut back, 4 bases at V and 6 bases at J, with 9 bases in the middle. This chain's CDR3 is CASSPWRDGYTF. The DNA for the CDR3 is TGTGCCAGCAGCCCGTGGCGGGATGGCTACACCTTC.

This clone was seen more than once but under ten times. The genes are TRBV5-1 and TRBJ1-5, with 7 bases matching TRBD1. There are 14 residues in the CDR3. V was pared by 4 bases and J by 7 bases, with 8 bases of the junction left unmatched. CDR1 SGHRS and CDR2 YFSETQ come from the germline V gene. CDR3 protein: CASSTGDEGQPQHF. The CDR3 DNA is TGCGCCAGCAGCACAGGGGATGAGGGACAGCCCCAGCATTTT.

The V and J genes are TRBV5-8 and TRBJ1-2, with D perhaps TRBD1 (5 bases). The germline V and J ends were trimmed by 7 bases and 4 bases, with 14 bases remaining between them. Germline CDR1 and CDR2: SGHTS and YDEGEE. The CDR3 spans 13 residues. The CDR3 DNA is TGTGCCAGCCACGAAGGGACCTTCTATGGCTACACCTTC. Translated: CASHEGTFYGYTF.

This clone has ten or more counts. V is TRBV6-5 and J is TRBJ2-2; 9 bases are a match to TRBD2. The CDR3 totals 16 residues. J was trimmed by 7 bases and V by 3 bases; bases with no gene match: 9. Germline V gene data show CDR1 as MNHEY and CDR2 as SVGAGI. The CDR3 protein is CASSYLAGGPGGELFF. The CDR3 DNA sequence: TGTGCCAGCAGTTATCTGGCGGGAGGGCCTGGCGGGGAGCTGTTTTTT.

This chain links TRBV19 with TRBJ1-2; D is ambiguous. CDR1 is LNHDA and CDR2 is SQIVND in the germline V gene (reference sequence). V was trimmed by 1 base and J by 4 bases, leaving 7 bases between them. The CDR3 spans 13 residues. CDR3 region: CASSIALSYGYTF. The DNA of the CDR3 is TGTGCCAGTAGTATAGCTCTTTCCTATGGCTACACCTTC.

This clone has a single count. The chain uses TRBV3-1 (or the pseudogene TRBV3-2) and TRBJ2-4; D unclear. The CDR3 contains 13 residues. Per germline, CDR1 LGHDT and CDR2 YNNKEL (reference sequence). The germline V and J ends were trimmed by 6 bases and 8 bases, with 14 bases remaining between them. As DNA, the CDR3 is TGTGCCAGCAGTCGGAATACTGGGGACATTCAGTACTTC. As protein: CASSRNTGDIQYF.

This clone has only a few counts. The V call is TRBV7-9, the J call TRBJ2-7; 7 bases are a match to TRBD1. The germline V gene has CDR1 SEHNR and CDR2 FQNEAQ (reference sequence). This CDR3 has 15 amino acids. Germline trimming cut 5 bases from V and 2 bases from J; bases unmatched to any gene: 9. CDR3: CASSKGQARAYEQYF. The CDR3 coding sequence is TGTGCCAGCAGCAAAGGACAGGCTCGGGCCTACGAGCAGTACTTC.

V gene TRBV9 combines with J gene TRBJ1-2; D gene uncertain. Germline CDR1 SGDLS, CDR2 YYNGEE. The CDR3 extends over 15 amino acids. V shed 0 bases and J shed 7 bases, with 16 bases lying between them. As DNA, the CDR3 is TGTGCCAGCAGCGTAGGATTCTCCAGCGGGCGTGGCTACACCTTC. Its protein product is CASSVGFSSGRGYTF.

The J gene is TRBJ1-4, the V gene TRBV19, with D unresolved. Trimming cost V 6 bases and J 8 bases, with 13 bases left between them. This CDR3 has 13 residues. Germline values: CDR1 LNHDA, CDR2 SQIVND (reference sequence). The DNA of the CDR3 is TGTGCCAGTAGGGCCCTACAAGGGGAAAAACTGTTTTTT. It codes for CASRALQGEKLFF. The full variable domain, completed using reference TRBV19 and TRBJ1-4, is DGGITQSPKYLFRKEGQNVTLSCEQNLNHDAMYWYRQDPGQGLRLIYYSQIVNDFQKGDIAEGYSVSREKKESFPLTVTSAQKNPTAFYLCASRALQGEKLFFGSGTQLSVL.

The chain employs TRBV24-1 and TRBJ1-5; a weak D match, TRBD1 (6 bases). This CDR3 comprises 15 residues. V was cut by 7 bases and J by 2 bases, with 14 bases left in between. The germline CDR1 and CDR2 sequences are KGHDR and SFDVKD. CDR3 coding DNA: TGTGCCACCAGCCAACAGGGACCGGGCAATCAGCCCCAGCATTTT. Protein sequence: CATSQQGPGNQPQHF.

The rearrangement links TRBV5-1 to TRBJ2-1; D possibly corresponds to TRBD2 (7 bases). V was cut by 6 bases and J by 4 bases, with 23 bases left in between. Germline CDR1 SGHRS, CDR2 YFSETQ. This CDR3 is built from 17 residues. The CDR3 sequence is CASTPRGAGASYNEQFF. The CDR3 DNA follows: TGCGCCAGCACCCCCCGGGGGGCGGGAGCATCATACAATGAGCAGTTCTTC.

In its sample, this clone was seen a few times. V gene TRBV7-9 combines with J gene TRBJ2-3; possibly TRBD1 or TRBD2 for D (5 bases each). Trimming took off 3 bases at V and 4 bases at J, with 11 bases between the two ends. The CDR3 is 14 residues long. Germline V CDR1 and CDR2: SEHNR, FQNEAQ (reference sequence). The CDR3 nucleotides read TGTGCCAGCAGCTTCGGGGCCAGCGCAGATACGCAGTATTTT. Protein: CASSFGASADTQYF.

This rearrangement joins TRBV9 to TRBJ1-4; D gene ambiguous. The germline V gene has CDR1 SGDLS and CDR2 YYNGEE. This CDR3 comprises 16 residues. The V end lost 4 bases, the J end lost 2 bases, and 15 bases lay between the germline ends. DNA for the CDR3: TGTGCCAGCAGCCCGCGTCAGATCGGGACTAATGAAAAACTGTTTTTT. It codes for CASSPRQIGTNEKLFF.

The V call is TRBV11-2, the J call TRBJ2-7, with 9 bases matching TRBD1. With 6 bases clipped from V and 5 bases from J, the junction kept 8 bases outside the gene matches. The CDR3 consists of 14 residues. Germline V lookup: CDR1 SGHAT, CDR2 FQNNGV. CDR3 bases: TGTGCCAGCAGGCAAACAGGGGGCTCTAACGAGCAGTACTTC. This encodes CASRQTGGSNEQYF.